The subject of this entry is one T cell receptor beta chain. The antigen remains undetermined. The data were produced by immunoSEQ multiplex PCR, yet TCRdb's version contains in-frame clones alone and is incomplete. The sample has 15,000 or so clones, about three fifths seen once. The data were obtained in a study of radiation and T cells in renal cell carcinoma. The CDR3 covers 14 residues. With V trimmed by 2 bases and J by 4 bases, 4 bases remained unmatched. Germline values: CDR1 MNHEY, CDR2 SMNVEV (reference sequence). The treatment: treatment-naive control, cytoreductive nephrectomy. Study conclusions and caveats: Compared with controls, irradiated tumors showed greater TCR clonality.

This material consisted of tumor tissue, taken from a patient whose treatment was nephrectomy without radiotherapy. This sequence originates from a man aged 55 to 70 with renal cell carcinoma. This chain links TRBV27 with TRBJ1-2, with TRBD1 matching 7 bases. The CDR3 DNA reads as TGTGCCAGCAGTTTAGGGGGACAGCCCTATGGCTACACCTTC. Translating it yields CASSLGGQPYGYTF.